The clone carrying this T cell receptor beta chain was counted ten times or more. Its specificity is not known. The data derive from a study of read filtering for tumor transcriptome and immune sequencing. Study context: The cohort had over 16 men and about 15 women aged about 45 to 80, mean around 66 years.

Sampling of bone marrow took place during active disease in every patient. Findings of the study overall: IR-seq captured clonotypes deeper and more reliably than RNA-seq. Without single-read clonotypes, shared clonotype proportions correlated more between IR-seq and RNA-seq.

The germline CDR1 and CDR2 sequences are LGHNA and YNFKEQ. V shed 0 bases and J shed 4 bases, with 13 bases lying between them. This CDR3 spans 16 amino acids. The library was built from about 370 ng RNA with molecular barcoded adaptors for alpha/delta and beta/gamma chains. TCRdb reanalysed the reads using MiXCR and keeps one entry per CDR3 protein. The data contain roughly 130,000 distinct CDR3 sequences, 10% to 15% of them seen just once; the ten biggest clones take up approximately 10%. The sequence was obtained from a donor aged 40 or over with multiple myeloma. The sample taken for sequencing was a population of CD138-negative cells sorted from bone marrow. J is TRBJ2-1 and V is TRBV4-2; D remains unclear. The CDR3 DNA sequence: TGTGCCAGCAGCCAAGAGGTCCCTGTCCTTTACAATGAGCAGTTCTTC. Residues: CASSQEVPVLYNEQFF.